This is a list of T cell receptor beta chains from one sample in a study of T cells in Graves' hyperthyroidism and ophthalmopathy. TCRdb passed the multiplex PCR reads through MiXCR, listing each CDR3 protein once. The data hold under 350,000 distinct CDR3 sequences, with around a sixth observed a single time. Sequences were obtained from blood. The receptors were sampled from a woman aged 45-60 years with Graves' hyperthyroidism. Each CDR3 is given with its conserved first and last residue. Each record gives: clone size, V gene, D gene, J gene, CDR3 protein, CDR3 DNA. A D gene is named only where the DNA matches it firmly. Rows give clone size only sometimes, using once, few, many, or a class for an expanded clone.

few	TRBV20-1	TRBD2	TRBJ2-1	CSAREWTSGPYNEQFF	TGCAGTGCTAGAGAGTGGACTAGCGGGCCTTACAATGAGCAGTTCTTC
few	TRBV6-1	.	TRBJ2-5	CASSVVHQETQYF	TGTGCCAGCAGCGTCGTACACCAAGAGACCCAGTACTTC
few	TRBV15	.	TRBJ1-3	CATSTGNTIYF	TGTGCCACCAGCACTGGAAACACCATATATTTT
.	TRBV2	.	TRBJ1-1	CASSLGGGRVEAFF	TGTGCCAGCAGCCTCGGGGGTGGGAGGGTTGAAGCTTTCTTT
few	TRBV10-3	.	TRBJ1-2	CAISGGALGQHGYTF	TGTGCCATCAGTGGAGGGGCCCTAGGGCAACATGGCTACACCTTC
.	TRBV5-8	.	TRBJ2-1	CASTPEFLSYNEQFF	TGTGCCAGCACCCCGGAGTTCCTCTCCTACAATGAGCAGTTCTTC
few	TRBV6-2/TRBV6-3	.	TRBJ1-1	CASSYSRGDLNTEAFF	TGTGCCAGCAGTTACTCTAGGGGGGACCTGAACACTGAAGCTTTCTTT
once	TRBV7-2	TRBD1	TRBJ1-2	CASSPGTGVLNYGYTF	TGTGCCAGCAGCCCAGGGACAGGGGTTTTAAACTATGGCTACACCTTC
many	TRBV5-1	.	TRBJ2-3	CASSLGGGLYTDTQYF	TGCGCCAGCAGCTTGGGGGGCGGCCTCTACACAGATACGCAGTATTTT
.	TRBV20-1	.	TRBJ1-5	CSASRSGGSNQPQHF	TGCAGTGCTAGCAGATCGGGGGGAAGCAATCAGCCCCAGCATTTT
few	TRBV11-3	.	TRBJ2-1	CASSLDWGRGAYNEQFF	TGTGCCAGCAGCTTAGATTGGGGCAGGGGGGCCTACAATGAGCAGTTCTTC
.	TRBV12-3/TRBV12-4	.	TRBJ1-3	CASSLAPLNTIYF	TGTGCCAGCAGTTTAGCGCCGTTAAACACCATATATTTT
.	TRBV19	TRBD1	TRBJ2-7	CASSDRGTGALGLSYEQYF	TGTGCCAGTAGCGATAGAGGGACAGGGGCCCTGGGCCTCTCCTACGAGCAGTACTTC
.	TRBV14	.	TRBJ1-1	CASSQVGRTSEAFF	TGTGCCAGCAGCCAAGTAGGTCGGACATCCGAAGCTTTCTTT
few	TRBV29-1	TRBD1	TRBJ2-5	CSVSDRAETQYF	TGCAGCGTTTCGGACAGGGCAGAGACCCAGTACTTC
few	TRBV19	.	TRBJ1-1	CASSIETLMNTEAFF	TGTGCCAGTAGTATCGAGACACTGATGAACACTGAAGCTTTCTTT
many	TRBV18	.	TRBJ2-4	CASSPGGENIQYF	TGTGCCAGCTCACCAGGGGGCGAAAACATTCAGTACTTC
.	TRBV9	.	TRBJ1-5	CASSVAPGNQPQHF	TGTGCCAGCAGCGTGGCCCCGGGCAATCAGCCCCAGCATTTT
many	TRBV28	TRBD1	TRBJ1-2	CASSSTGAPVGGYTF	TGTGCCAGCAGTTCCACAGGGGCCCCCGTGGGTGGCTACACCTTC
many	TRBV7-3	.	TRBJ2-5	CASSFQPGETQYF	TGTGCCAGCAGCTTTCAACCAGGAGAGACCCAGTACTTC
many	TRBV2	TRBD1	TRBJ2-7	CASRNTGVWEQYF	TGTGCCAGCAGGAATACAGGGGTTTGGGAGCAGTACTTC
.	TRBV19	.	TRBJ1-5	CASKSPNQPQHF	TGTGCCAGTAAGAGCCCTAATCAGCCCCAGCATTTT
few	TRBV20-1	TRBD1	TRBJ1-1	CSATTGVITEAFF	TGCAGTGCTACAACAGGGGTGATCACTGAAGCTTTCTTT
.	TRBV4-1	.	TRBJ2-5	CASSLGAGTNQETQYF	TGCGCCAGCAGCCTTGGGGCCGGGACCAACCAAGAGACCCAGTACTTC
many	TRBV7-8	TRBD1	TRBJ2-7	CASSLGGGGTGAREQYF	TGTGCCAGCAGCTTAGGAGGGGGGGGGACAGGGGCTCGCGAGCAGTACTTC
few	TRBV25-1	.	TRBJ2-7	CASSGGYEQYF	TGTGCCAGCAGTGGTGGCTACGAGCAGTACTTC
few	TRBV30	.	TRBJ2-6	CAWGQGKVSGANVLTF	TGTGCCTGGGGCCAGGGGAAAGTGTCTGGGGCCAACGTCCTGACTTTC
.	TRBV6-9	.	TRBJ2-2	CASTFRTGSTGELFF	TGTGCCAGCACTTTCCGGACTGGATCCACCGGGGAGCTGTTTTTT